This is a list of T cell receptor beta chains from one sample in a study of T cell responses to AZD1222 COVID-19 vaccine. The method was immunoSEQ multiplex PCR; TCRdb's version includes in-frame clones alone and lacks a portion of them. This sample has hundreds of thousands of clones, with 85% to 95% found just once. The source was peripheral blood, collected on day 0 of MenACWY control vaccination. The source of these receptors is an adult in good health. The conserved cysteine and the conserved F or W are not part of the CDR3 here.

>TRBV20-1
SASFGLAGLRNEQF
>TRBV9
ASSVGSLGPGGDTQY
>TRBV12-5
ASGTAPMGGANQPQH
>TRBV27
ASSLGGPNSPLH
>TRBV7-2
ASSLRANEKLF
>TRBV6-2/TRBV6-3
ASSYDGHSNQPQH
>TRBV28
ASSLWGQPQH
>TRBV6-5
ASSRLAGVGETQY
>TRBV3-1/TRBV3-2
ASSQGRGETYEQY
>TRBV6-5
ASIPTDGICCEQY
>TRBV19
AARTGGKPMNTEAF
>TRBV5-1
ASSPGQNTEAF
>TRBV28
ASTLGGNQPQH
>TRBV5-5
ASSLTSTDTQY
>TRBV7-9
ASSFTGLREQY
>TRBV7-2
ASSLTWTSGNTIY
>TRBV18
ASSFDSTQPQH
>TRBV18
ASSPDGDGEAF
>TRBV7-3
ASSSQRNTEAF
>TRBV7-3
ASRNTGELF
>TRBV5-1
ASSSLGLPLH
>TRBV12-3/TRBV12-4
ASSLDSGEAF
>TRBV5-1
ASSPRTGGGHEQY
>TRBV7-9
ASSLDSGSSYNSPLH
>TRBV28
ASSSPSGLQPQH
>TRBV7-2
ASSDRGGVPYEQY
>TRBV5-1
ASSQQGRDSGNTIY
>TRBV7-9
ASSPTSNYGYT
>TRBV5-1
ASSLLTAQETQY
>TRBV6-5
ASSPWTGRTEAF
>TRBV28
ASRTGNQNQPQH
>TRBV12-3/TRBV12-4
ASSLLSTEAF
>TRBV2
ASSQNRGPGEKLF
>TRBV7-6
ASSLGPGGGTEAF
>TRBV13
ASSLDRTDTQY
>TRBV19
ASSPPANYGYT
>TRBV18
ASSPDRGYGYT
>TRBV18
ASSSDKARNQPQH
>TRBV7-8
ASSGGLDTQY
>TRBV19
ASSIRPGQAFYSNQPQH
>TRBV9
ASSRGSVTLGGELF
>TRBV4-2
ASSQESNSPLH
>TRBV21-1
ASSNDGGGSYEQY
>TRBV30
AWSEGNSPLH
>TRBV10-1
ASTATGNQPQH
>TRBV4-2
ASSPSTSGGGETQY